Listed here is a single T cell receptor beta chain. Its antigen is still unknown. The data were produced by immunoSEQ multiplex PCR, yet TCRdb's version contains in-frame clones alone and is incomplete. The sample lists tens of thousands of clones; approximately 82% were seen once. Thawed PBMCs were FACS-sorted into unstimulated CD4+CD25+CD127- regulatory T cells, CD4+CD25- non-regulatory cells, CD4 and CD8 cells. V lost 5 bases and J 6 bases, leaving 14 bases between the germline ends. This CDR3 contains 14 residues. Germline loops: CDR1 SGHTA, CDR2 FQGNSA. This sample is part of a study of Tregs in tolerant kidney transplant recipients. Study-wide results and caveats: The most relevant donor-specific Treg TCRbeta repertoire apparently came from expansion with activated donor B cells. Validation in larger populations is needed because few patients were studied. Biological reproducibility was not directly addressed in this study.

The gene calls are TRBV7-2 and TRBJ2-4; either TRBD1 or TRBD2 may fit D (5 bases each). The specimen was CD4+ T cells from blood. This TCR was sampled from a human donor in good health. The chain's CDR3 is CASSPPGAGNIQYF. In nucleotides, the CDR3 is TGTGCCAGCAGCCCCCCCGGGGCTGGAAACATTCAGTACTTC. Variable domain in full (rest from reference TRBV7-2 and TRBJ2-4): GAGVSQSPSNKVTEKGKDVELRCDPISGHTALYWYRQSLGQGLEFLIYFQGNSAPDKSGLPSDRFSAERTGGSVSTLTIQRTQQEDSAVYLCASSPPGAGNIQYFGAGTRLSVL.